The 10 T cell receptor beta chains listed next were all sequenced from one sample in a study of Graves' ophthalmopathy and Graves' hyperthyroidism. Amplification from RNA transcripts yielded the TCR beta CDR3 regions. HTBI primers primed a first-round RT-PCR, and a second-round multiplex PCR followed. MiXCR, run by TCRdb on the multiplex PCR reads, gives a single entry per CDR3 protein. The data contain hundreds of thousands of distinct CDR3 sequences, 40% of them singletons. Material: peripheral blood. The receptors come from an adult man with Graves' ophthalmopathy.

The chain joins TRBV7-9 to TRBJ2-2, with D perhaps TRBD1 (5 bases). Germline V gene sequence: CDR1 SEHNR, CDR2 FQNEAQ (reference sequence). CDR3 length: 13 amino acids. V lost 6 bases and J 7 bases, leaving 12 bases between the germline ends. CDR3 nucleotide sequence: TGTGCCAGCAGTCACGAAACAGGCGGGGAGCTGTTTTTT. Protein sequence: CASSHETGGELFF. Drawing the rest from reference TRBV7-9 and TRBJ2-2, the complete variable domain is DTGVSQNPRHKITKRGQNVTFRCDPISEHNRLYWYRQTLGQGPEFLTYFQNEAQLEKSRLLSDRFSAERPKGSFSTLEIQRTEQGDSAMYLCASSHETGGELFFGEGSRLTVL.

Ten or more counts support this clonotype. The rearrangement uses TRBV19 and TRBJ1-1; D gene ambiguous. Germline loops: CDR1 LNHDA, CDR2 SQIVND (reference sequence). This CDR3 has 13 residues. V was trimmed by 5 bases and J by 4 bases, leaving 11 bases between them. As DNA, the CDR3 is TGTGCCAGTAGTGCCATCATGGGCACTGAAGCTTTCTTT. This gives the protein CASSAIMGTEAFF.

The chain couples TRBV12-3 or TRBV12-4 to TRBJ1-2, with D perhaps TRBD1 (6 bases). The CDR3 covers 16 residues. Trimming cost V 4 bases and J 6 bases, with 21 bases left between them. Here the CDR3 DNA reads TGTGCCAGCAGTTCCCTCACAGGGCGTCTGTTCGATGGCTACACCTTC. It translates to CASSSLTGRLFDGYTF.

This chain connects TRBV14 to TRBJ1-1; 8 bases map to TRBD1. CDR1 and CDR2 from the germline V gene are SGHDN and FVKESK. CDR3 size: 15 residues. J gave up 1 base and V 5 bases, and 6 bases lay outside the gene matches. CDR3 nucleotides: TGTGCCAGCAGCTCCCGACAGGGGCAGAACACTGAAGCTTTCTTT. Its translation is CASSSRQGQNTEAFF. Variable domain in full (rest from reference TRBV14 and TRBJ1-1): EAGVTQFPSHSVIEKGQTVTLRCDPISGHDNLYWYRRVMGKEIKFLLHFVKESKQDESGMPNNRFLAERTGGTYSTLKVQPAELEDSGVYFCASSSRQGQNTEAFFGQGTRLTVV.

The CDR3 is CASSADRPLQYF. In DNA, the CDR3 is TGTGCCAGCAGCGCGGACAGACCCCTACAGTACTTC. The chain combines TRBV11-2 with TRBJ2-7; a weak D match, TRBD1 (6 bases). This CDR3 has 12 residues. Trimming took 5 bases from V and 10 from J, leaving 15 bases between them. Germline V gives CDR1 SGHAT, CDR2 FQNNGV.

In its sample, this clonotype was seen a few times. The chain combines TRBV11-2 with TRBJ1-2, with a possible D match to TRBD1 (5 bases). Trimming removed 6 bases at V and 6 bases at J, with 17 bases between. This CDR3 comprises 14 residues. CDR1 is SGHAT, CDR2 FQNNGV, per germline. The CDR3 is CASSLSLGHNGYTF. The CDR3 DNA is TGTGCCAGCAGTTTATCGTTAGGACACAATGGCTACACCTTC.

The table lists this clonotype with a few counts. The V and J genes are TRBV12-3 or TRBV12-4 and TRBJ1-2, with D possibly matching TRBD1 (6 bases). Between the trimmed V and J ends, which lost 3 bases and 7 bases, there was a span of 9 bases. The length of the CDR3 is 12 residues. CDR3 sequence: CASSFVRGGYTF. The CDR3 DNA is TGTGCCAGCAGTTTTGTCAGGGGTGGCTACACCTTC.

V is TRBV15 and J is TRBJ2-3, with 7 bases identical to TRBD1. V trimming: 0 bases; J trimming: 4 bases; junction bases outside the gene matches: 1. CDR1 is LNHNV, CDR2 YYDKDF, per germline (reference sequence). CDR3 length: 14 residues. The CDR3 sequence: CATSRDTGADTQYF. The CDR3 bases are TGTGCCACCAGCAGAGATACAGGGGCAGATACGCAGTATTTT.

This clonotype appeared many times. CDR3 loop: CASGGGKAPLHF. DNA of the CDR3: TGTGCCAGTGGCGGCGGGAAGGCACCCCTCCACTTT. The chain has TRBV2 and TRBJ1-6, with unresolved D. The CDR3 covers 12 residues. Germline-derived CDR1 and CDR2 are SNHLY and FYNNEI. The V end was cut by 9 bases, the J end by 11 bases, with 14 bases between.

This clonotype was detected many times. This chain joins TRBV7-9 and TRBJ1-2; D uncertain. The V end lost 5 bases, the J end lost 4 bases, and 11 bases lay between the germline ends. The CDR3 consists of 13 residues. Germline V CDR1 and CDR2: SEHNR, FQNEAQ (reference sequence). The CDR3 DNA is TGTGCCAGCAGCCCTGCGCTAGGCTATGGCTACACCTTC. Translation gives CASSPALGYGYTF.